The T cell receptor (beta chain) under discussion was sequenced for a study of identical twins. As to this clonotype: No antigen is known for it.

Overall study findings and caveats: Alpha sequences that were out-of-frame and twin-shared showed an excess of low generation probability. Recombination models fit unrelated individuals' TCR alpha sharing but underestimated twins'.

V gave up 5 bases and J gave up 11 bases, with 13 bases separating them. The CDR3 extends over 12 amino acids. One entry per CDR3 protein, called by TCRdb with MiXCR from the 5' RACE reads. The table lists approximately 630,000 distinct CDR3 sequences, 7% to 7.5% of them singletons. The same data also contributed to another study, on yellow fever vaccine responses in identical twins.

J is TRBJ1-5 and V is TRBV12-3 or TRBV12-4; the D is unclear. The sequence was collected from a woman aged 18-30 years in good health. The sample comprised PBMCs. Here the CDR3 DNA reads TGTGCCAGCAGTCCCTATATGATGTCCCAGCATTTT. It translates to CASSPYMMSQHF.